This TCR beta chain was sequenced during a study of T cells after yellow fever vaccination. Points from the study as a whole: Subsequent to the booster, the majority of primary-vaccination clones reappeared (around 96% CD4, 88% CD8).

TCRdb independently ran MiXCR on the 5' RACE reads; one entry per CDR3 protein. The profile shows 230,000 or so distinct CDR3 sequences, approximately 3.6% of them singletons. This clonotype was seen a handful of times. Antigen: not known. V lost 0 bases and J 4 bases, leaving 7 bases between the germline ends. The germline V gene has CDR1 KGHSH and CDR2 LQKENI. CDR3 size: 13 residues. This rearrangement joins TRBV18 to TRBJ2-7; D gene ambiguous. The sequence was collected from a man aged 18 to 29 who received the YFV17D yellow fever vaccine. This specimen was PBMCs, taken 15 days after the yellow fever booster vaccination. For the CDR3, the DNA is TGTGCCAGCTCACCACCGGCCGCTTACGAGCAGTACTTC. Protein product: CASSPPAAYEQYF.